The rows below give T cell receptor beta chains drawn from one sample of a study of beta chain features in type 1 diabetes. The assay was immunoSEQ multiplex PCR, and TCRdb's table has in-frame clones only and misses some. The table records hundreds of thousands of clones, about 15% of them present only once. Sequencing was carried out using naive CD4+ T cells from blood. These receptors were collected from a man aged 18 to 29 with type 1 diabetes. Each CDR3 is given with its conserved first and last residue. A D gene is named only where the DNA matches it firmly. A row's size may be missing; if present it is once, few, many or a size class.

D,V,size,J,DNA,CDR3
.,TRBV6-6,.,TRBJ1-6,TGTGCCAGCAGTCCCTCACAGGGAACTAATTCACCCCTCCACTTT,CASSPSQGTNSPLHF
TRBD2,TRBV7-2,few,TRBJ2-7,TGTGCCAGCAGTTCCGGGACTAGCGGTAGACAGTACTTC,CASSSGTSGRQYF
TRBD2,TRBV6-6,few,TRBJ2-5,TGTGCCAGCAGTTACGGCGGGAGTGAGACCCAGTACTTC,CASSYGGSETQYF
TRBD2,TRBV7-2,.,TRBJ2-3,TGTGCCAGCAGCTTAGGACGGGGGGAGCAGTATTTT,CASSLGRGEQYF
TRBD2,TRBV5-4,few,TRBJ2-5,TGTGCCAGCAGCTTGGTGCGGGGGGGACAAGAGACCCAGTACTTC,CASSLVRGGQETQYF
.,TRBV11-2,few,TRBJ2-5,TGTGCCAGCAGCTTTGGATTAGCGGCTAAACAAGAGACCCAGTACTTC,CASSFGLAAKQETQYF
.,TRBV5-5,few,TRBJ2-7,TGTGCCAGCAGCTTGGAGGTCCTAGCCGCCTACGAGCAGTACTTC,CASSLEVLAAYEQYF
TRBD1,TRBV28,.,TRBJ1-4,TGTGCCAGCAGACTCCCGGGACAGGGCTACGAAAAACTGTTTTTT,CASRLPGQGYEKLFF
TRBD2,TRBV7-2,.,TRBJ2-5,TGTGCCAGCAGCTTTAGCGGGGGAGAGACCCAGTACTTC,CASSFSGGETQYF
.,TRBV28,few,TRBJ2-1,TGTGCCAGCAGTCCCCTAGGCCCGGTGGATGAGCAGTTCTTC,CASSPLGPVDEQFF
.,TRBV9,.,TRBJ2-1,TGTGCCAGCGGAGGTTCGGGCCTTAACAATGAGCAGTTCTTC,CASGGSGLNNEQFF
TRBD2,TRBV4-1,.,TRBJ2-7,TGCGCCAGCAGCCAAACCGGGACTAGCGGACCTTCCGGGCAGTACTTC,CASSQTGTSGPSGQYF
.,TRBV25-1,few,TRBJ2-7,TGTGCCAGCAGTGAAGGAGAGGGCCGCGAGCAGTACTTC,CASSEGEGREQYF
.,TRBV5-1,few,TRBJ2-2,TGCGCCAGCAGCCCATCCTTACAGGGCGCCGGGGAGCTGTTTTTT,CASSPSLQGAGELFF
TRBD1,TRBV7-2,few,TRBJ2-7,TGTGCCAGCAGACATCGGGACAGGGTCCACGAGCAGTACTTC,CASRHRDRVHEQYF
.,TRBV6-5,once,TRBJ1-2,TGTGCCAGCAGTTACCGCCCCAGGGACTATGGCTACACCTTC,CASSYRPRDYGYTF
.,TRBV6-5,few,TRBJ1-1,TGTGCCAGCAGGGACAGAAAAGGCACTGAAGCTTTCTTT,CASRDRKGTEAFF
TRBD1,TRBV29-1,few,TRBJ1-2,TGCAGCGTTGCCATACAGGGGTATGGCTACACCTTC,CSVAIQGYGYTF